These 30 T cell receptor beta chains were all obtained from the same sample, sequenced in a study of blood T cell repertoires in COVID-19. Libraries were prepared by immunoSEQ multiplex PCR; TCRdb keeps only in-frame clonotypes and omits some of them. This table has about 76,000 clones, 78% appearing once. The specimen was peripheral blood. Source of these receptors: a human donor in a cohort sampled during active COVID-19.

The chain recombines TRBV11-2 with TRBJ2-7; D is unresolved. CDR1 is SGHAT, CDR2 FQNNGV, per germline. V gave up 6 bases and J gave up 6 bases, with 15 bases separating them. The CDR3 extends over 13 amino acids. The CDR3 is CASRLRVTSEQYF. Here the CDR3 DNA reads TGTGCCAGCAGGCTCCGGGTCACCTCCGAGCAGTACTTC.

The rearrangement joins TRBV6-5 to TRBJ1-1; TRBD1 might be the D (5 bases). Deletions cut 5 bases from V and 4 bases from J, with 11 bases between. CDR1 and CDR2 from the germline V gene are MNHEY and SVGAGI. The CDR3 spans 13 residues. This chain's CDR3 is CASSPAGGTEAFF. DNA of the CDR3: TGTGCCAGCAGTCCCGCCGGGGGCACTGAAGCTTTCTTT.

The CDR3 sequence is CASSFPGNSYNEQFF. The CDR3 DNA sequence: TGTGCCAGCAGTTTCCCCGGGAATTCCTACAATGAGCAGTTCTTC. The chain recombines TRBV28 with TRBJ2-1; weak D call: TRBD2 (5 bases). Germline values: CDR1 MDHEN, CDR2 SYDVKM. The CDR3 loop spans 15 amino acids. V was pared by 3 bases and J by 1 base, with 10 bases between.

This clone showed up just a few times. The CDR3 reads CASSLNGNTEAFF. In DNA, the CDR3 is TGTGCCAGCAGCTTAAACGGGAACACTGAAGCTTTCTTT. This sequence joins TRBV11-2 and TRBJ1-1; D not resolved. Trimming stripped 2 bases from V and 1 base from J, with 5 bases between. The CDR3 runs to 13 residues. CDR1 is SGHAT and CDR2 is FQNNGV in the germline V gene.

This clone was detected only a few times. The V and J genes are TRBV3-1 (or the pseudogene TRBV3-2) and TRBJ2-7; 8 bases are a match to TRBD1. With V trimmed by 2 bases and J by 3 bases, 9 bases remained unmatched. The CDR3 extends over 16 amino acids. Germline CDR1 LGHDT, CDR2 YNNKEL (reference sequence). CDR3 protein: CASSQLPGQASYEQYF. The CDR3 DNA follows: TGTGCCAGCAGCCAACTACCGGGACAGGCGAGCTACGAGCAGTACTTC.

The chain is built from TRBV7-8 and TRBJ1-1; no definite D call. V was cut by 6 bases and J by 0 bases, with 5 bases left in between. The CDR3 extends over 12 amino acids. CDR1 is SGHVS, CDR2 FQNEAQ, per germline. CDR3 residues: CASRRMNTEAFF. For the CDR3, the DNA is TGTGCCAGCAGGAGAATGAACACTGAAGCTTTCTTT.

The chain couples TRBV6-5 to TRBJ2-7; D remains unclear. This CDR3 has 15 residues. The germline V gene encodes CDR1 MNHEY and CDR2 SVGAGI. V shed 7 bases and J shed 10 bases, with 26 bases lying between them. The CDR3 sequence is CASTATTDTSGLQYF. In DNA form, the CDR3 reads TGTGCCAGCACCGCGACCACAGACACTTCTGGGCTTCAGTACTTC.

The rearrangement links TRBV7-9 to TRBJ2-7, with D perhaps TRBD2 (5 bases). V lost 8 bases and J 2 bases, leaving 16 bases between the germline ends. The CDR3 runs to 14 residues. Germline CDR1 reads SEHNR; CDR2 reads FQNEAQ (reference sequence). In DNA, the CDR3 is TGTGCCAGCGGGTTTAGCGTAACCCCCTACGAGCAGTACTTC. This encodes CASGFSVTPYEQYF.

V gene TRBV20-1 combines with J gene TRBJ1-2; tentative D call: TRBD1 (5 bases). Germline CDR1 and CDR2: DFQATT and SNEGSKA (reference sequence). The ends were cut back, 3 bases at V and 4 bases at J, with 9 bases in the middle. The CDR3 has 12 residues. CDR3 amino acids: CSASSGGYGYTF. The CDR3 nucleotides read TGCAGTGCTAGTTCGGGGGGCTATGGCTACACCTTC.

The chain carries TRBV7-2 and TRBJ1-1; 7 positions agree with TRBD1. In germline, CDR1 is SGHTA, CDR2 FQGNSA. The CDR3 length is 16 residues. The J segment lost 1 base and the V segment lost 5 bases, leaving 10 bases of the junction unmatched. CDR3 residues: CASSPNTGVRNTEAFF. CDR3 sequence (DNA): TGTGCCAGCAGCCCGAATACAGGGGTTAGGAACACTGAAGCTTTCTTT.

This clone was seen once. The V gene is TRBV19, the J gene TRBJ2-5; D is perhaps TRBD2 (6 bases). The CDR3 sequence is 13 residues long. Looked up from germline, CDR1 is LNHDA and CDR2 is SQIVND (reference sequence). With 3 bases removed from V and 5 bases from J, the gap between germline ends came to 10 bases. CDR3 in amino acids: CASSILARETQYF. In DNA form, the CDR3 reads TGTGCCAGTAGTATCCTAGCGCGGGAGACCCAGTACTTC.

CDR3 loop: CASSSALGVGRGPYEQYF. Here the CDR3 DNA reads TGTGCCAGCAGCTCGGCCCTGGGTGTAGGGAGGGGACCCTACGAGCAGTACTTC. The chain uses TRBV5-4 and TRBJ2-7; TRBD2 agrees at 7 bases. Germline-derived CDR1 and CDR2 are SGHNT and YYREEE (reference sequence). The trim removed 3 bases at V and 2 bases at J, leaving 17 bases unmatched. The CDR3 consists of 18 residues.

This clone was observed many times. The V call is TRBV14, the J call TRBJ2-3; the D is unclear. The CDR3 consists of 15 residues. With 9 bases removed from V and 2 bases from J, the gap between germline ends came to 18 bases. From germline, CDR1 is SGHDN and CDR2 FVKESK. CDR3 loop: CARGSPEPFTDTQYF. For the CDR3, the DNA is TGTGCCAGAGGTTCGCCGGAGCCTTTCACAGATACGCAGTATTTT. The full variable domain, completed using reference TRBV14 and TRBJ2-3, is EAGVTQFPSHSVIEKGQTVTLRCDPISGHDNLYWYRRVMGKEIKFLLHFVKESKQDESGMPNNRFLAERTGGTYSTLKVQPAELEDSGVYFCARGSPEPFTDTQYFGPGTRLTVL.

The J gene is TRBJ1-3, the V gene TRBV2, with D possibly TRBD1 on 5 matching bases. CDR3 length: 15 residues. Germline CDR1 SNHLY, CDR2 FYNNEI. Trimming pared 4 bases from V and 0 bases from J, leaving 10 bases between. The CDR3 bases are TGTGCCAGCAGTGGACAGCCGAGCTCTGGAAACACCATATATTTT. Protein sequence: CASSGQPSSGNTIYF.

The chain's CDR3 is CASSTLRYEQYF. DNA for the CDR3: TGTGCCAGCAGCACTTTACGCTACGAGCAGTACTTC. The rearrangement joins TRBV2 to TRBJ2-7; no reliable D call. Per the germline V gene, CDR1 is SNHLY and CDR2 is FYNNEI. The CDR3 has 12 amino acids. The germline V and J ends were trimmed by 6 bases and 3 bases, with 9 bases remaining between them.

The chain uses TRBV11-2 and TRBJ2-7, with 9 bases lining up with TRBD2. Trimming removed 4 bases from V and 3 bases from J; junction bases left unmatched: 7. The CDR3 extends over 15 amino acids. Germline CDR1 SGHAT, CDR2 FQNNGV. The chain's CDR3 is CASSSGLATVYEQYF. As DNA, the CDR3 is TGTGCCAGCAGCTCCGGACTAGCGACCGTCTACGAGCAGTACTTC.

This clone was seen more than once but under ten times. V usage is TRBV6-2 or TRBV6-3 and J usage is TRBJ2-7; no clear D. Germline V gene sequence: CDR1 MNHEY, CDR2 SVGEGT. The CDR3 length is 12 residues. Between the trimmed V and J ends, which lost 2 bases and 10 bases, there was a span of 12 bases. The CDR3 coding sequence is TGTGCCAGCAGTTACCCCTCTGAGAACCAGTACTTC. Translation gives CASSYPSENQYF.

The chain joins TRBV5-4 to TRBJ2-3, with 9 positions matching TRBD2. CDR3 length: 18 amino acids. Per germline, CDR1 SGHNT and CDR2 YYREEE (reference sequence). V lost 0 bases to trimming and J lost 2 bases; unmatched junction nucleotides: 10. CDR3 protein: CASSLGGTGGRATDTQYF. CDR3 sequence (DNA): TGTGCCAGCAGCTTGGGGGGGACCGGCGGGAGGGCCACAGATACGCAGTATTTT.

This chain links TRBV6-4 with TRBJ1-1; no clear D gene. V was pared by 3 bases and J by 1 base, with 12 bases between. Per germline, CDR1 MRHNA and CDR2 SNTAGT. The CDR3 loop spans 15 amino acids. CDR3 loop: CASSERLKKNTEAFF. The CDR3 DNA sequence: TGTGCCAGCAGTGAAAGACTGAAAAAGAACACTGAAGCTTTCTTT.

The J gene is TRBJ1-1, the V gene TRBV28, with D unclear. Per the germline V gene, CDR1 is MDHEN and CDR2 is SYDVKM. The CDR3 has 14 amino acids. Deletions cut 5 bases from V and 1 base from J, with 11 bases between. CDR3 sequence: CASSQPLGNTEAFF. DNA of the CDR3: TGTGCCAGCAGTCAACCTCTCGGGAACACTGAAGCTTTCTTT. The full variable domain, its missing parts supplied by reference TRBV28 and TRBJ1-1, is DVKVTQSSRYLVKRTGEKVFLECVQDMDHENMFWYRQDPGLGLRLIYFSYDVKMKEKGDIPEGYSVSREKKERFSLILESASTNQTSMYLCASSQPLGNTEAFFGQGTRLTVV.

The rearrangement joins TRBV5-1 to TRBJ2-3, with D possibly matching TRBD2 (6 bases). V shed 4 bases and J shed 6 bases, with 18 bases lying between them. CDR3 length: 15 amino acids. Germline V gene data show CDR1 as SGHRS and CDR2 as YFSETQ. The DNA for the CDR3 is TGCGCCAGCAGCCCGGTGGACGGGGGTCGGGATACGCAGTATTTT. Translation: CASSPVDGGRDTQYF.

The chain links TRBV20-1 to TRBJ1-5; 7 bases align to TRBD1. This CDR3 contains 19 residues. The trim removed 3 bases at V and 0 bases at J, leaving 17 bases unmatched. Germline lookup yields CDR1 DFQATT and CDR2 SNEGSKA (reference sequence). In nucleotides, the CDR3 is TGCAGTGCTAGTTTTCGGGACAGCGGTCCCTATTATAGCAATCAGCCCCAGCATTTT. This encodes CSASFRDSGPYYSNQPQHF.

The V gene is TRBV15, the J gene TRBJ1-2; D is ambiguous. CDR3 length: 15 amino acids. The V gene's germline CDR1 is LNHNV and CDR2 YYDKDF (reference sequence). The ends were cut back, 0 bases at V and 4 bases at J, with 12 bases in the middle. CDR3 sequence reads: CATSRDQEVGYGYTF. As DNA, the CDR3 is TGTGCCACCAGCAGAGATCAGGAGGTTGGCTATGGCTACACCTTC. Variable domain in full (rest from reference TRBV15 and TRBJ1-2): DAMVIQNPRYQVTQFGKPVTLSCSQTLNHNVMYWYQQKSSQAPKLLFHYYDKDFNNEADTPDNFQSRRPNTSFCFLDIRSPGLGDTAMYLCATSRDQEVGYGYTFGSGTRLTVV.

This chain connects TRBV27 to TRBJ2-7, with 7 bases matching TRBD2. Trimming took 2 bases from V and 8 from J; bases not matched to a gene: 9. Germline loops: CDR1 MNHEY, CDR2 SMNVEV (reference sequence). The CDR3 consists of 14 residues. As DNA, the CDR3 is TGTGCCAGCAGTTTAGATCTAGCGGACGTCAAGCAGTACTTC. This encodes CASSLDLADVKQYF.

The chain combines TRBV5-1 with TRBJ1-1, with TRBD1 identical over 10 bases. V lost 4 bases, J lost 6 bases, and 6 bases stayed unmatched. Germline assignment: CDR1 SGHRS and CDR2 YFSETQ. The CDR3 runs to 14 residues. The CDR3 here is CASSLDRGLSEAFF. The DNA for the CDR3 is TGCGCCAGCAGCCTCGACAGGGGGCTCTCTGAAGCTTTCTTT.

The rearrangement joins TRBV27 to TRBJ2-3; 7 bases line up with TRBD2. Germline loops: CDR1 MNHEY, CDR2 SMNVEV (reference sequence). This CDR3 comprises 14 residues. V gave up 7 bases and J gave up 4 bases; unmatched junction bases: 8. In nucleotides, the CDR3 is TGTGCCAGCACTAGCGGTCAGGTAGCAGATACGCAGTATTTT. It is translated as CASTSGQVADTQYF.

V is TRBV6-6 and J is TRBJ2-5, with 7 positions matching TRBD1. Germline values: CDR1 MNHNY, CDR2 SVGAGI (reference sequence). CDR3 length: 13 amino acids. The J segment lost 2 bases and the V segment lost 6 bases, leaving 3 bases of the junction unmatched. The CDR3: CASRGDRQETQYF. Written as DNA, the CDR3 is TGTGCCAGCAGAGGGGACAGACAAGAGACCCAGTACTTC.

This chain joins TRBV10-2 and TRBJ2-7, with 13 bases identical to TRBD2. Germline-derived CDR1 and CDR2 are WSHSY and SAAADI. The trim removed 6 bases at V and 2 bases at J, leaving 4 bases unmatched. CDR3 length equals 15 residues. Here the CDR3 reads CASRTLAGGTYEQYF. For the CDR3, the DNA is TGCGCCAGCAGGACACTAGCGGGAGGGACCTACGAGCAGTACTTC.

This chain uses TRBV13 with TRBJ1-2; 11 nucleotides line up with TRBD1. Germline V lookup: CDR1 PRHDT, CDR2 FYEKMQ (reference sequence). V lost 4 bases and J lost 8; bases outside the gene matches: 3. This CDR3 comprises 13 residues. CDR3 coding DNA: TGTGCCAGCAGCTGGGACAGGGGGGTAGGCTACACCTTC. Amino acids: CASSWDRGVGYTF.

The V and J genes are TRBV2 and TRBJ2-4, with TRBD2 matching over 9 bases. This CDR3 comprises 17 residues. The germline gives CDR1 SNHLY, CDR2 FYNNEI. Unmatched junction bases numbered 9, after V lost 5 bases and J lost 1 base. The CDR3 DNA reads as TGTGCCAGCAGTAAACCGGGACTAGCTGACGCCAAAAACATTCAGTACTTC. It is translated as CASSKPGLADAKNIQYF.